The 25 T cell receptor beta chains given below trace back to one sample, sequenced in a study of early T cells in non-severe SARS-CoV-2 infection. One entry per CDR3 protein, called by TCRdb with MiXCR from the 5' RACE reads. The profile shows 20,000 to 30,000 distinct CDR3 sequences, about 4.6% of them singletons. The sample consisted of whole blood. The source of these receptors is an adult who was a healthcare worker with PCR-confirmed SARS-CoV-2 infection or an uninfected control (not recorded which).

This clonotype was recorded many times. The V call is TRBV6-2 or TRBV6-3, the J call TRBJ2-7, with D perhaps matching TRBD1 (6 bases). V was pared by 4 bases and J by 3 bases, with 7 bases between. The CDR3 spans 12 residues. Germline loops: CDR1 MNHEY, CDR2 SVGEGT. The CDR3 spells CASSSQGYEQYF. CDR3 nucleotides: TGTGCCAGCAGTTCACAGGGCTACGAGCAGTACTTC.

This clonotype appeared many times. This sequence joins TRBV11-2 and TRBJ2-4, with 7 bases fitting TRBD1. The germline CDR1 and CDR2 sequences are SGHAT and FQNNGV. The V gene end was trimmed by 5 bases and the J gene end by 5 bases; junction bases not matched to a gene: 3. This CDR3 has 13 residues. The CDR3 DNA is TGTGCCAGCAGCCAGGGGGACGAAAACATTCAGTACTTC. It is translated as CASSQGDENIQYF.

The sample holds many counts of this clonotype. The rearrangement uses TRBV12-3 or TRBV12-4 and TRBJ2-3; the match to TRBD2 covers 9 bases. This CDR3 contains 17 residues. The junction had 14 bases not matched to a gene; V was cut back by 4 bases and J by 6 bases. CDR3 bases: TGTGCCAGCAGTTCCCAACGGGGCGGGAGGGCATGGGATACGCAGTATTTT. Translated: CASSSQRGGRAWDTQYF.

This clonotype was counted at least ten times. The chain is built from TRBV4-1 and TRBJ1-5, with D uncertain. This CDR3 has 14 amino acids. Germline CDR1 is MGHRA and CDR2 is YSYEKL. Trimming pared 4 bases from V and 8 bases from J, leaving 15 bases between. DNA of the CDR3: TGCGCCAGCAGCCTCCGTGACCTGGATGAGCCCCAGCATTTT. Its translation is CASSLRDLDEPQHF.

The genes are TRBV4-3 and TRBJ1-2; 9 bases fit TRBD1. Losses at the gene ends were 0 bases for V and 2 bases for J; bases not matched to a gene: 4. CDR1 is LGHNA, CDR2 YSLEER, per germline. The CDR3 consists of 16 residues. In DNA, the CDR3 is TGCGCCAGCAGCCAAGATCCAGGACAGGGGAACTATGGCTACACCTTC. Residues: CASSQDPGQGNYGYTF.

This clonotype was seen ten or more times. The V call is TRBV9, the J call TRBJ2-7; the match to TRBD2 covers 11 bases. CDR3 length: 15 residues. J lost 7 bases, V lost 3 bases, and 9 bases had no gene match. The germline CDR1 and CDR2 sequences are SGDLS and YYNGEE. The CDR3 DNA is TGTGCCAGCAGCGCCCAACTAGCGGGGGCCCCTGAGCAGTACTTC. Amino acid sequence: CASSAQLAGAPEQYF. Drawing the rest from reference TRBV9 and TRBJ2-7, the complete variable domain is DSGVTQTPKHLITATGQRVTLRCSPRSGDLSVYWYQQSLDQGLQFLIQYYNGEERAKGNILERFSAQQFPDLHSELNLSSLELGDSALYFCASSAQLAGAPEQYFGPGTRLTVT.

A note on this clonotype: This clone may be a read error of a much larger clone one base away. CDR3 region: CASSFKVEELFF. CDR3 nucleotides: TGTGCCAGCAGTTTCAAAGTCGAGGAGCTGTTTTTT. The chain carries TRBV27 and TRBJ2-2; D is unclear. Germline V lookup: CDR1 MNHEY, CDR2 SMNVEV (reference sequence). There are 12 residues in the CDR3. V shed 3 bases and J shed 10 bases, with 9 bases lying between them.

The chain combines TRBV5-6 with TRBJ2-4, with D maybe TRBD1 (5 bases). Germline V gene sequence: CDR1 SGHDT, CDR2 YYEEEE. CDR3 length equals 15 residues. With 0 bases removed from V and 5 bases from J, the gap between germline ends came to 12 bases. The DNA of the CDR3 is TGTGCCAGCAGCTTGGGGACAAGTGGGGAAAACATTCAGTACTTC. It translates to CASSLGTSGENIQYF.

This clonotype has ten or more counts. The rearrangement joins TRBV18 to TRBJ2-7; 7 nucleotides line up with TRBD1. Per the germline V gene, CDR1 is KGHSH and CDR2 is LQKENI. V dropped 3 bases and J dropped 7; count of bases not matched to a gene: 6. The CDR3 length is 13 residues. As DNA, the CDR3 is TGTGCCAGCTCACCTTCGACAGGGATTGAGCAGTACTTC. It specifies CASSPSTGIEQYF.

A note on this clonotype: A much larger clone differs from this one at a single base, so this may be a read error. The V and J genes are TRBV11-2 and TRBJ2-2; possibly TRBD1 for D (6 bases). Germline-derived CDR1 and CDR2 are SGHAT and FQNNGV. The CDR3 contains 14 residues. Trimming stripped 5 bases from V and 10 bases from J, with 17 bases between. The CDR3 spells CASSNWGRSMELFF. CDR3 DNA sequence: TGTGCCAGCAGCAACTGGGGGCGTTCTATGGAGCTGTTTTTT.

This sequence joins TRBV4-1 and TRBJ2-5; a possible D gene is TRBD1 (6 bases). The germline V and J ends were trimmed by 5 bases and 1 base, with 17 bases remaining between them. Germline CDR1 is MGHRA and CDR2 is YSYEKL. The CDR3 length is 16 residues. CDR3 region: CASSASQGTSQETQYF. CDR3 sequence (DNA): TGCGCCAGCAGCGCCTCCCAGGGGACCTCCCAAGAGACCCAGTACTTC.

This clonotype was picked up many times. CDR3 sequence: CSGGLAGRADTQYF. The CDR3 nucleotides are TGCAGTGGAGGTCTAGCGGGGAGGGCGGATACGCAGTATTTT. The chain joins TRBV20-1 to TRBJ2-3; 9 bases are a match to TRBD2. The CDR3 contains 14 residues. Germline V gene lookup returns CDR1 DFQATT and CDR2 SNEGSKA (reference sequence). V shed 7 bases and J 6 bases; nucleotides not matched to a gene: 11.

This clonotype has only a few counts. J is TRBJ2-1 and V is TRBV20-1; unclear D gene. Trimming left V 1 base short and J 6 bases short, with 10 bases between. The CDR3 consists of 13 residues. The germline V gene has CDR1 DFQATT and CDR2 SNEGSKA (reference sequence). CDR3 DNA sequence: TGCAGTGCTAGAGCGACTGGCCCCAATGAGCAGTTCTTC. Translated: CSARATGPNEQFF.

The chain uses TRBV29-1 and TRBJ2-1, with TRBD2 matching 11 bases. The germline gives CDR1 SQVTM, CDR2 ANQGSEA. CDR3 size: 13 residues. V gave up 7 bases and J gave up 6 bases; unmatched junction bases: 5. The CDR3 is CSAGLAGTNEQFF. DNA of the CDR3: TGCAGCGCCGGACTAGCGGGTACCAATGAGCAGTTCTTC.

This clonotype was seen ten or more times. The rearrangement uses TRBV5-1 and TRBJ2-2; weak D call: TRBD2 (5 bases). Germline V gene lookup returns CDR1 SGHRS and CDR2 YFSETQ. The V end lost 2 bases, the J end lost 7 bases, and 12 bases lay between the germline ends. The CDR3 has 14 amino acids. The CDR3 DNA reads TGCGCCAGCAGCTTACAGACGGACTTCGGGGAGCTGTTTTTT. It is translated as CASSLQTDFGELFF.

The chain uses TRBV5-1 and TRBJ1-2, with D unresolved. The germline gives CDR1 SGHRS, CDR2 YFSETQ. Deletions cut 4 bases from V and 4 bases from J, with 14 bases between. The CDR3 contains 14 residues. The CDR3 spells CASSPVIDTYGYTF. Written as DNA, the CDR3 is TGCGCCAGCAGCCCAGTCATCGACACCTATGGCTACACCTTC.

This clonotype appeared many times. The rearrangement links TRBV11-2 to TRBJ2-5; D perhaps matches TRBD2 (5 bases). With 4 bases removed from V and 0 bases from J, the gap between germline ends came to 6 bases. This CDR3 has 13 residues. Germline V gene lookup returns CDR1 SGHAT and CDR2 FQNNGV. CDR3 nucleotide sequence: TGTGCCAGCAGCTCGAGGGACCAAGAGACCCAGTACTTC. It is translated as CASSSRDQETQYF. Full variable domain (rest looked up from reference TRBV11-2 and TRBJ2-5): EAGVAQSPRYKIIEKRQSVAFWCNPISGHATLYWYQQILGQGPKLLIQFQNNGVVDDSQLPKDRFSAERLKGVDSTLKIQPAKLEDSAVYLCASSSRDQETQYFGPGTRLLVL.

The chain uses TRBV6-1 and TRBJ2-2, with TRBD2 as a possible D gene (6 bases). The CDR3 loop spans 13 amino acids. The V gene's germline CDR1 is MNHNS and CDR2 SASEGT. V was shortened by 8 bases and J by 4 bases, with 11 bases between the two germline ends. The chain's CDR3 is CASAGTLTGELFF. The CDR3 DNA reads TGTGCCAGCGCCGGGACTCTCACCGGGGAGCTGTTTTTT.

The gene calls are TRBV6-2 or TRBV6-3 and TRBJ2-3, with D uncertain. The CDR3 spans 14 residues. Germline CDR1 is MNHEY and CDR2 is SVGEGT. Trimming took off 1 base at V and 1 base at J, with 6 bases between the two ends. The CDR3 reads CASSYFRGTDTQYF. The CDR3 region has the DNA TGTGCCAGCAGTTACTTCCGGGGCACAGATACGCAGTATTTT.

This clonotype was observed many times. The chain has TRBV11-2 and TRBJ2-2, with D possibly matching TRBD2 (5 bases). CDR1 and CDR2 (germline): SGHAT, FQNNGV. V was clipped by 0 bases and J by 1 base, with 9 bases between them. CDR3 length: 16 amino acids. The CDR3 loop reads CASSLDQRGNTGELFF. The CDR3 nucleotides read TGTGCCAGCAGCTTAGATCAACGGGGGAACACCGGGGAGCTGTTTTTT.

This clonotype was counted many times. The chain is built from TRBV9 and TRBJ2-3; D ambiguous. This CDR3 comprises 13 residues. Trimming stripped 0 bases from V and 4 bases from J, with 6 bases between. Germline V gene sequence: CDR1 SGDLS, CDR2 YYNGEE. In DNA, the CDR3 is TGTGCCAGCAGCGTAGGTCGGGCAGATACGCAGTATTTT. Amino acids: CASSVGRADTQYF.

This clonotype is judged medium-sized. The chain joins TRBV12-3 or TRBV12-4 to TRBJ2-7; unclear D gene. The CDR3 covers 13 residues. Trimming removed 3 bases from V and 0 bases from J, with 6 bases in between. The CDR3 DNA reads TGTGCCAGCAGTTTCAGTTACTCCTACGAGCAGTACTTC. This gives the protein CASSFSYSYEQYF.

The V and J genes are TRBV7-9 and TRBJ2-7, with 7 bases aligning to TRBD1. The V gene's germline CDR1 is SEHNR and CDR2 FQNEAQ (reference sequence). This CDR3 has 15 residues. With 3 bases clipped from V and 4 bases from J, the junction kept 9 bases outside the gene matches. CDR3 loop: CASSLRQGVLYEQYF. The CDR3 DNA sequence: TGTGCCAGCAGCTTGAGGCAGGGGGTGCTATACGAGCAGTACTTC.

This clonotype showed up many times. The chain combines TRBV10-1 with TRBJ1-1; possibly TRBD1 for D (5 bases). CDR3 length: 14 amino acids. Germline V gene sequence: CDR1 WNHNN, CDR2 SYGVQD (reference sequence). V dropped 0 bases and J dropped 4 bases, with 9 bases sitting between them. The CDR3 loop is CASSESWQGTEAFF. In DNA, the CDR3 is TGCGCCAGCAGTGAGTCTTGGCAGGGCACTGAAGCTTTCTTT.

This chain uses TRBV7-9 with TRBJ1-2, with 8 bases aligning to TRBD1. The CDR3 has 14 amino acids. Trimming cost V 7 bases and J 3 bases; bases outside gene matches: 7. The germline V gene encodes CDR1 SEHNR and CDR2 FQNEAQ (reference sequence). CDR3 sequence (DNA): TGTGCCAGCAAATCCGGACAGGGAGACTATGGCTACACCTTC. This encodes CASKSGQGDYGYTF.